The clone carrying this T cell receptor (beta chain) was observed many times. Its antigen is as yet unknown. These data originate in a study of identical twins. Study-wide results and limits: Cord blood beta clonotypes present at high abundance carried fewer insertions; no such pattern appeared in memory repertoires. Low generation probability was overrepresented in out-of-frame alpha sequences shared by twins.

Germline-derived CDR1 and CDR2 are DFQATT and SNEGSKA (reference sequence). Trimming removed 0 bases at V and 2 bases at J, with 3 bases between. CDR3 length equals 12 residues. All of the donors were Caucasians in good health. Template switching, a step in the protocol, added a universal primer site, and cDNA carried unique molecular identifiers. One entry per CDR3 protein results from TCRdb running MiXCR on the 5' RACE reads. This sample yields 1.5 million to 2 million distinct CDR3 sequences, of which more than 30% are seen a single time; about 0.25% belongs to the top ten. The V gene is TRBV20-1, the J gene TRBJ2-3; D is ambiguous. Input material: cord blood. The origin of this receptor is a newborn girl in good health. Written as DNA, the CDR3 is TGCAGTGCTAGAGACTACACAGATACGCAGTATTTT. As protein: CSARDYTDTQYF.